The sequence of this T cell receptor beta chain was determined in a study of regulatory T cells in long-lasting Graves disease. Study summary: The study counted Graves' disease as persistent given over 5 years of antithyroid drugs and positive TSH receptor antibodies.

Arm-PCR with iRepertoire HTBI primers amplified the CDR3 regions for these TCR beta libraries. TCRdb reanalysed the multiplex PCR reads using MiXCR and keeps one entry per CDR3 protein. The sample shows under 450,000 distinct CDR3 sequences, 23% of them seen only once. Described time point: persistent/refractory GD, antithyroid drugs over 5 years with positive TRAb. Researchers made the TCR library from RNA that was extracted from PBMCs. V was pared by 5 bases and J by 8 bases, with 11 bases between. Germline values: CDR1 KGHDR, CDR2 SFDVKD. The CDR3 is made up of 13 amino acids. The sample here was peripheral blood mononuclear cells (PBMCs), taken when the disease was refractory, from a patient treated with antithyroid drugs. This receptor was obtained from a female donor with Graves disease. The chain joins TRBV24-1 to TRBJ1-4; D is unresolved. The CDR3 bases are TGTGCCACCAGTGGGTCATCCGAAGAAAAACTGTTTTTT. Translating gives CATSGSSEEKLFF.